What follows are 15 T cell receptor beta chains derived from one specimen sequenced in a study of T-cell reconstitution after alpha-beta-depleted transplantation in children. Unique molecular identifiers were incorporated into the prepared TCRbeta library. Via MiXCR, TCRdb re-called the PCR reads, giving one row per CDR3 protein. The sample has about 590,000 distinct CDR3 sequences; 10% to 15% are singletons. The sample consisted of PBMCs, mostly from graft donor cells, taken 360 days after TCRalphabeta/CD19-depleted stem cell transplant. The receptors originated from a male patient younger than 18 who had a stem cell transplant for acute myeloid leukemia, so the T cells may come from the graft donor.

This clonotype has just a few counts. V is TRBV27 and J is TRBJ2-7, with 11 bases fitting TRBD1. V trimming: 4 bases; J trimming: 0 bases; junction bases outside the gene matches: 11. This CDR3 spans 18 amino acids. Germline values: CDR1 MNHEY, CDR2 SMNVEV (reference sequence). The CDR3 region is CASSSSNPGTGGSYEQYF. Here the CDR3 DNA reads TGTGCCAGCAGTTCATCTAACCCCGGGACAGGGGGCTCCTACGAGCAGTACTTC.

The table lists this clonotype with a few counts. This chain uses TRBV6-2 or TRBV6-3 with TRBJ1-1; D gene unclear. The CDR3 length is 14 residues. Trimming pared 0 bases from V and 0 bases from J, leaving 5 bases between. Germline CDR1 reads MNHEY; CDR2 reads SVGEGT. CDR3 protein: CASSYSMVNTEAFF. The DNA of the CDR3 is TGTGCCAGCAGTTACTCGATGGTGAACACTGAAGCTTTCTTT.

This CDR3 reads CASSFGREETQYF. In DNA, the CDR3 is TGTGCCAGCAGTTTTGGCAGGGAAGAGACCCAGTACTTC. The chain links TRBV12-3 or TRBV12-4 to TRBJ2-5; maybe TRBD1 (5 bases). This CDR3 contains 13 residues. The V and J ends lost 3 bases and 3 bases respectively, with 8 bases between them.

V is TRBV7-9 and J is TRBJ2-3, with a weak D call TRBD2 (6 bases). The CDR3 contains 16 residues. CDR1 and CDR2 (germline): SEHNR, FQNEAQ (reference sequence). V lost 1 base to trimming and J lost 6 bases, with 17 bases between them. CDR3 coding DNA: TGTGCCAGCAGCTTAGTCCTAGCGTCCGGTCTGGATACGCAGTATTTT. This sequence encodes CASSLVLASGLDTQYF.

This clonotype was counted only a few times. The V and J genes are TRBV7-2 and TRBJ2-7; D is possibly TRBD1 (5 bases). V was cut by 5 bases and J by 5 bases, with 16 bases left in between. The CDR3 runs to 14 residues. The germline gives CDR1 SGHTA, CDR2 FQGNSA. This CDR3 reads CASSPLGRVDEQYF. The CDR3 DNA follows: TGTGCCAGCAGCCCATTGGGCAGGGTAGACGAGCAGTACTTC.

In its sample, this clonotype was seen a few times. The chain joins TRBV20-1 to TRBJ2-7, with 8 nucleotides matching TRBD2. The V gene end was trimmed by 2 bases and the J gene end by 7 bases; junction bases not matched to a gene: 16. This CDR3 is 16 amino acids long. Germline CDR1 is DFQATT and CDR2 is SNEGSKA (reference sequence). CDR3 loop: CSARSARTSLEREQYF. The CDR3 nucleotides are TGCAGTGCTAGATCGGCCCGGACTAGCCTTGAGCGGGAGCAGTACTTC.

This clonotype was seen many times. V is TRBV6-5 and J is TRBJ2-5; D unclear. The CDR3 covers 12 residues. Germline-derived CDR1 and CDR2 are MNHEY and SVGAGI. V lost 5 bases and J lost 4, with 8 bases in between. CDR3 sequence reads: CASSTPGETQYF. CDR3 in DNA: TGTGCCAGCAGTACCCCAGGAGAGACCCAGTACTTC.

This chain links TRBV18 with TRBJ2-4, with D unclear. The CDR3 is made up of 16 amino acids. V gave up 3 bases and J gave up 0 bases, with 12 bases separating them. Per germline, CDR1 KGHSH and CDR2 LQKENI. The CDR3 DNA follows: TGTGCCAGCTCACCTCAGCCAAACATAGCCAAAAACATTCAGTACTTC. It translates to CASSPQPNIAKNIQYF.

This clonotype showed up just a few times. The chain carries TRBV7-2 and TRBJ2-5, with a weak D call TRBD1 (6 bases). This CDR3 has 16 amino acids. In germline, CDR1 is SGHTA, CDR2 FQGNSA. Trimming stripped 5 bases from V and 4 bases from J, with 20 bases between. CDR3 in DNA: TGTGCCAGCAGCCCCGCTGGGGGCGTTCGTTTAGAGACCCAGTACTTC. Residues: CASSPAGGVRLETQYF. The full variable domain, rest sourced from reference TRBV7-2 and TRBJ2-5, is GAGVSQSPSNKVTEKGKDVELRCDPISGHTALYWYRQSLGQGLEFLIYFQGNSAPDKSGLPSDRFSAERTGGSVSTLTIQRTQQEDSAVYLCASSPAGGVRLETQYFGPGTRLLVL.

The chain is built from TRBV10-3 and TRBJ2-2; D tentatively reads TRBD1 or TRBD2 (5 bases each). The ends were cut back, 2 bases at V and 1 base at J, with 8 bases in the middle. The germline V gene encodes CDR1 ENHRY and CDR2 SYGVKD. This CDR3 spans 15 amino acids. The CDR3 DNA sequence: TGTGCCATCAGTGAGGGGACGGTGAACACCGGGGAGCTGTTTTTT. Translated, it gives CAISEGTVNTGELFF.

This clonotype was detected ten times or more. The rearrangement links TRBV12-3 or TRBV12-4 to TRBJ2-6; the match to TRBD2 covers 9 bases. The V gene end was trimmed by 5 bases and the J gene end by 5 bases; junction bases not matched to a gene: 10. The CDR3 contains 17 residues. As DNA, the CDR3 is TGTGCCAGCAGTCGTAGCGGGAGAATCCTTTGGGCCAACGTCCTGACTTTC. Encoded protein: CASSRSGRILWANVLTF.

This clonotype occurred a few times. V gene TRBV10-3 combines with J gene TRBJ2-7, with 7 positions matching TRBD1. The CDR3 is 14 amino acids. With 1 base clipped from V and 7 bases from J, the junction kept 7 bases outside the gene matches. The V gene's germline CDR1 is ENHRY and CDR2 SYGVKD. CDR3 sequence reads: CAISEFEGAPEQYF. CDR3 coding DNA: TGTGCCATCAGTGAGTTTGAGGGGGCGCCTGAGCAGTACTTC.

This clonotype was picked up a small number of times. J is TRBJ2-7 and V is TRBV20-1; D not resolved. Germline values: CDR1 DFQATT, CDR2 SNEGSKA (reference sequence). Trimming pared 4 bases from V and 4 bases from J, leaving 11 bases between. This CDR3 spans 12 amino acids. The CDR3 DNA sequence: TGCAGTGCTACCCCGGCAGAATACGAGCAGTACTTC. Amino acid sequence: CSATPAEYEQYF.

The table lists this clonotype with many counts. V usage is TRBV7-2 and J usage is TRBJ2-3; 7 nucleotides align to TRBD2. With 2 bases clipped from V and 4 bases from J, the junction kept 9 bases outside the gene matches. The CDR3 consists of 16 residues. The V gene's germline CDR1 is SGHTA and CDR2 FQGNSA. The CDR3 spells CASSLTAGASADTQYF. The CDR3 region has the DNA TGTGCCAGCAGCTTAACGGCGGGAGCATCGGCAGATACGCAGTATTTT.

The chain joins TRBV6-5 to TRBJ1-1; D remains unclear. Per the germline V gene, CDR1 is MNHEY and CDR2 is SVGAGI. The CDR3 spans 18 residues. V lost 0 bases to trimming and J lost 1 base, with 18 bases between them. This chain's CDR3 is CASSYSTSREVGNTEAFF. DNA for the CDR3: TGTGCCAGCAGTTACTCGACCTCCCGGGAGGTTGGGAACACTGAAGCTTTCTTT.